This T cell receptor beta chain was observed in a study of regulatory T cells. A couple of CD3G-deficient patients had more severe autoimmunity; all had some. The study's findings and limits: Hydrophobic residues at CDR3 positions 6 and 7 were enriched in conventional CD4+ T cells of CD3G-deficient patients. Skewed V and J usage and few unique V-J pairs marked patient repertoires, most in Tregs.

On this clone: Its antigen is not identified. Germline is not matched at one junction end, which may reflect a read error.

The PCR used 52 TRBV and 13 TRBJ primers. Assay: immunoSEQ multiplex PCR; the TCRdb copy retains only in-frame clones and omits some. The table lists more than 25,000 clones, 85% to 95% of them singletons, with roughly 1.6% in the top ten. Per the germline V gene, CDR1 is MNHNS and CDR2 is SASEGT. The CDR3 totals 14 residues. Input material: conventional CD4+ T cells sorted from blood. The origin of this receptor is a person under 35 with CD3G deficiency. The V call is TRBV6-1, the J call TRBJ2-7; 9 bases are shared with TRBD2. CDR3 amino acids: CASSEAGGTYEQYF. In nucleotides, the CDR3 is TGTGCCAGCAGCGAAGCGGGAGGAACCTACGAGCAGTACTTC.